These 3 T cell receptor beta chains originate from one sample sequenced in a study of PD-1 blockade in classical Hodgkin lymphoma. TCRdb's table, derived via immunoSEQ multiplex PCR, lists solely in-frame clones and lacks some. The sample consists of some 70,000 clones, roughly 92% of them appearing once. Described time point: newly diagnosed, previously untreated cHL patient sample. Sample: peripheral blood mononuclear cells (PBMCs). These receptors all stem from a human donor with classical Hodgkin lymphoma.

This clone was picked up one time. This chain connects TRBV18 to TRBJ1-3, with D uncertain. The germline gives CDR1 KGHSH, CDR2 LQKENI. The V end lost 3 bases, the J end lost 0 bases, and 12 bases lay between the germline ends. This CDR3 comprises 16 residues. CDR3: CASSPQELISGNTIYF. The CDR3 DNA reads as TGTGCCAGCTCACCCCAGGAGTTAATCTCTGGAAACACCATATATTTT.

This CDR3 reads CASSRLAGDYEQYF. CDR3 DNA sequence: TGCGCCAGCAGCAGACTAGCGGGAGACTACGAGCAGTACTTC. The chain joins TRBV4-1 to TRBJ2-7, with 12 bases that match TRBD2. The CDR3 consists of 14 residues. Losses at the gene ends were 5 bases for V and 3 bases for J; bases not matched to a gene: 2. Germline V lookup: CDR1 MGHRA, CDR2 YSYEKL.

The chain couples TRBV7-3 to TRBJ2-7; no clear D. Looked up from germline, CDR1 is SGHTA and CDR2 is FQGTGA. CDR3 length: 13 amino acids. Deletions cut 5 bases from V and 0 bases from J, with 8 bases between. CDR3 DNA sequence: TGTGCCAGCAGCACCCCCGGCTCCTACGAGCAGTACTTC. Translation gives CASSTPGSYEQYF.